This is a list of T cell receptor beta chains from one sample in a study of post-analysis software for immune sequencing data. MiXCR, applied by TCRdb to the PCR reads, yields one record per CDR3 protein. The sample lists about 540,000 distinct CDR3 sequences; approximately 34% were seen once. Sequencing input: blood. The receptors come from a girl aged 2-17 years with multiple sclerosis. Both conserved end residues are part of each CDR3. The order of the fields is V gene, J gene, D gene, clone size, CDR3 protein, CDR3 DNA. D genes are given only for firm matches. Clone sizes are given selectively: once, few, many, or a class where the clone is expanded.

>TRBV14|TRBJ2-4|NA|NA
CASSPGGRGTLAKNIQYF
TGTGCCAGCAGCCCTGGTGGCAGGGGTACTTTAGCCAAAAACATTCAGTACTTC
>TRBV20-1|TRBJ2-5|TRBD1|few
CSVNPPGGPFQETQYF
TGCAGTGTTAACCCCCCAGGGGGCCCATTCCAAGAGACCCAGTACTTC
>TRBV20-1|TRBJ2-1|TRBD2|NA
CSARDLAGEVSYNEQFF
TGCAGTGCTAGAGATCTAGCGGGGGAGGTTTCCTACAATGAGCAGTTCTTC
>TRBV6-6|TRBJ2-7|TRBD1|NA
CASFPGQPYNEQYF
TGTGCCAGCTTCCCGGGACAGCCCTACAATGAGCAGTACTTC
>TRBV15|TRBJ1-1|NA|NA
CATSRRENTEAFF
TGTGCCACCAGCAGAAGGGAGAACACTGAAGCTTTCTTT
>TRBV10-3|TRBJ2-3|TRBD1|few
CAISERRGGAGTDTQYF
TGTGCCATCAGTGAGCGTAGAGGGGGCGCCGGCACAGATACGCAGTATTTT
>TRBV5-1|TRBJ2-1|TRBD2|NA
CASSLVAGGPDNEQFF
TGCGCCAGCAGCTTGGTAGCGGGGGGGCCCGATAATGAGCAGTTCTTC
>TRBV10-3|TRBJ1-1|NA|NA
CATRDTSNTEAFF
TGTGCCACCCGGGACACCTCGAACACTGAAGCTTTCTTT
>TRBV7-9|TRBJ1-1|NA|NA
CASSLAMGNTEAFF
TGTGCCAGCAGCTTAGCGATGGGGAACACTGAAGCTTTCTTT
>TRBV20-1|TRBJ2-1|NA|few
CSAKQQGSEQFF
TGCAGTGCTAAGCAGCAGGGAAGTGAGCAGTTCTTC
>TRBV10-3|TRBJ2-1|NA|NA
CAISPDISSYNEQFF
TGTGCCATCAGCCCAGACATCAGCTCCTACAATGAGCAGTTCTTC
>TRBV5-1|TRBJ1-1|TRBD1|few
CASMGQPMNTEAFF
TGCGCCAGTATGGGACAGCCCATGAACACTGAAGCTTTCTTT
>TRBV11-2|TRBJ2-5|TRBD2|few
CASSSLSGGLAQYF
TGTGCCAGCAGCTCCCTCTCGGGGGGGTTGGCCCAGTACTTC
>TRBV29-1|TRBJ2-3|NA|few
CSVALRATDAQYF
TGCAGCGTTGCATTGAGGGCCACAGATGCGCAGTATTTT
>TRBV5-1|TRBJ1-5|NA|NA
CASSEGGSNQPQHF
TGCGCCAGCAGCGAGGGGGGTAGCAATCAGCCCCAGCATTTT
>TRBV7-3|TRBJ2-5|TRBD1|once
CASSLRMPLRGGRGYGGLRETQYF
TGTGCCAGCAGCTTAAGAATGCCGTTAAGAGGGGGCAGGGGGTACGGCGGGCTTAGAGAGACCCAGTACTTC
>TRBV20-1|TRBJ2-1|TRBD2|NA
CSAPTPSGGSFGNEQFF
TGCAGTGCTCCCACCCCTAGCGGGGGGTCCTTCGGCAATGAGCAGTTCTTC
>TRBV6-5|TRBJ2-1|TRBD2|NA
CASSSGGSGGNEQFF
TGTGCCAGCAGTTCCGGGGGTAGCGGGGGAAATGAGCAGTTCTTC
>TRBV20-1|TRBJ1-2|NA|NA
CSARPNYNGYTF
TGCAGTGCTAGACCGAACTACAATGGCTACACCTTC
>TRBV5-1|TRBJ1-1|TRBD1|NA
CASSLWQGDTEAFF
TGCGCCAGCAGCTTGTGGCAGGGGGACACTGAAGCTTTCTTT
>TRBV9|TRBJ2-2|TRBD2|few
CASSVVFGGERTGELFF
TGTGCCAGCAGCGTAGTATTCGGGGGGGAAAGGACCGGGGAGCTGTTTTTT
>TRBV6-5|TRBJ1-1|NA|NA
CASSSPGEPAFF
TGTGCCAGCAGTTCCCCCGGGGAGCCAGCTTTCTTT
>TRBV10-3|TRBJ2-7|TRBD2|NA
CAIMGTSGTTAYEQYF
TGTGCCATCATGGGGACTAGCGGCACAACCGCCTACGAGCAGTACTTC
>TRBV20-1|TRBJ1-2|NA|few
CSARREGERGYTF
TGCAGTGCTAGACGGGAAGGGGAACGGGGCTACACCTTC
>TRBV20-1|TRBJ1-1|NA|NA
CSAKEGARDAEAFF
TGCAGTGCTAAAGAGGGTGCCAGGGATGCTGAAGCTTTCTTT
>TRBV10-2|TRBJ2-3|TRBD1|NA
CASSEETGGPDTQYF
TGCGCCAGCAGTGAGGAGACAGGGGGCCCAGATACGCAGTATTTT
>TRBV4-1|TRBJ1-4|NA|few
CASSQNPGKGSEKLFF
TGCGCCAGCAGCCAGAACCCCGGGAAAGGGAGTGAAAAACTGTTTTTT
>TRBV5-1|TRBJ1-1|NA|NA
CASSLAAWDTEAFF
TGCGCCAGCAGCTTAGCGGCGTGGGACACTGAAGCTTTCTTT
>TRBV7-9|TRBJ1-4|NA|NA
CASSSMRADPKLFF
TGTGCCAGCAGCTCAATGCGGGCAGACCCCAAACTGTTTTTT
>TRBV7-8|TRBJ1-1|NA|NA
CASSSGFVRDTEAFF
TGTGCCAGCAGCTCAGGGTTCGTCCGGGACACTGAAGCTTTCTTT
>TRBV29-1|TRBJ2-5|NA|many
CSVGIGPADGTQYF
TGCAGCGTTGGTATAGGACCAGCGGACGGGACCCAGTACTTC